This section outlines one T cell receptor (beta chain) sequence together with its context. This clonotype was detected many times. Per-base qualities were not stored, and no clone one base away is much larger. This sample stems from a study of T cells after yellow fever vaccination (dated by TCRdb to about 2019). As for the study more broadly: The SMART-Seq v4 Ultra Low Input RNA kit was used to prepare libraries from fractions with low cell numbers. To follow T-cell clones before and after both primary and booster YFV17D yellow fever vaccination, bulk TCR alpha and beta repertoires underwent longitudinal sequencing. The cohort comprised two healthy male donors, one aged 18 to 30 and one aged 30 to 39 years. Blood samples were taken at several timepoints before and after primary and secondary immunization, and bulk PBMC replicates and cell subsets were isolated.

TCR cDNA was synthesized by 5'RACE template switching, through which a universal primer site and unique molecular identifiers were introduced. cDNA synthesis was primed from both the TCR alpha and TCR beta constant segments. Libraries were amplified in two PCR steps, with sample barcodes and sequencing adapters added in the second step. Sequencing of the libraries was done on either Illumina HiSeq 2500 (2x100 bp) or NovaSeq (2x150 bp). Per the authors' processing: Reads were demultiplexed and collapsed into UMI consensus sequences with MIGEC, and V(D)J alignment was performed with MiXCR. Clonotypes responding to the vaccine were identified with edgeR on replicate PBMC samples, with the criteria of FDR below 0.01 and a log2 fold change above 5 up to day 15. Each bulk clonotype received a CD4 or CD8 identity based on whether the sequenced CD4 or CD8 repertoire contained that clonotype at higher abundance. Clonotypes enriched at least 10-fold in dextramer-positive versus dextramer-negative fractions were classed as NS4B-specific, and CD4-biased clonotypes were left out. TCRdb passed the public sequencing reads through fastp at Q25 and MiXCR, retaining productive beta sequences. Rows with one shared CDR3 protein collapse into an entry with the most common genes and DNA. The V and J calls shown here were made by TCRdb, not taken from the authors' results. Here the sample has roughly 96,000 distinct CDR3 sequences; over 8% occur a single time. The ten largest clones capture approximately 15% of the sample.

The intended sense of this specimen's treatment or condition label: live attenuated yellow fever vaccine strain. A standard Ficoll-Paque protocol was used to isolate PBMCs from peripheral blood. Epitope-specific CD8 T cells were sorted using a dextramer loaded with the yellow fever NS4B epitope peptide, with anti-CD3 and anti-CD8 staining. TriZol was used to extract RNA from bulk PBMCs, from CD4 and CD8 fractions, and from dextramer-positive and dextramer-negative fractions. Points the paper makes about the study in general: After the booster, most of the clones that had expanded following primary vaccination were detected again (almost 98% of CD4 and more than 85% of CD8), which suggests that memory was broadly maintained. The study included only a couple of donors, which limits how far the findings can be generalized. The secondary T-cell response was weaker than the primary response but faster, peaking on day 5 instead of day 15. FACS-sorted repertoires could contain abundant contaminating clonotypes from the bulk population, so computational filtering was required. A small fraction of clonotypes showed up in both the CD4 and CD8 compartments, probably as a result of convergent recombination.

CDR1 and CDR2 (ENHRY, SYGVKD) derive from the germline V gene. V and J are truncated by 8 bases and 1 base respectively, leaving an intervening sequence of 11 bases. Its CDR3 holds 14 amino acids, cysteine through phenylalanine. The only DNA kept is the CDR3, 42 bases in frame from the first base. This chain is built from TRBV10-3 and TRBJ2-2; the D gene cannot be resolved reliably. This receptor was obtained from a man younger than 30 who received the YFV17D yellow fever vaccine. Sequencing used CD8+ T cells not binding an NS4B(214-222) dextramer, sorted from PBMCs, obtained around 15 days after the first yellow fever vaccination. The cell subset or site label for this specimen denotes: NS4B epitope dextramer-negative CD8 T cells. The CDR3 has the sequence CAIPIAGNTGELFF. The DNA sequence is TGTGCCATCCCGATCGCAGGGAACACCGGGGAGCTGTTTTTT.